This T cell receptor beta chain was identified during a study of T-cell reconstitution after alpha-beta-depleted transplantation in children. This clonotype came up a few times. For TCRbeta, the library was prepared with unique molecular identifiers. In TCRdb, the PCR reads were re-called with MiXCR into one record per CDR3 protein. This table has around 600,000 distinct CDR3 sequences, 16% appearing once. The CDR3 is 18 amino acids. The TCR comes from a human donor who donated a stem cell graft to a child with acute myeloid leukemia. The input for sequencing was PBMCs from the stem cell graft donor, taken from the stem cell graft. J is TRBJ2-3 and V is TRBV12-2; the D segment call TRBD1 is taken from the table without a DNA check. TRBV12-2 is annotated as a pseudogene. CDR3 protein: CASRLRRAGTENTDTQYF. CDR3 bases: TGTGCAAGTCGCTTAAGGAGGGCCGGGACAGAGAACACAGATACGCAGTATTTT.